Listed below are T cell receptor beta chains from one sample, sequenced in a study of blood T cells in healthy people across ages. MiXCR, applied by TCRdb to the 5' RACE reads, yields one record per CDR3 protein. In the table there are under 850,000 distinct CDR3 sequences, 36% of which are singletons. Sequenced: blood. The source of these receptors is a man between 18 and 29 years old in good health. The CDR3 runs from the conserved cysteine through the conserved F or W. D genes are given only for firm matches. Clone size is not always given. Where it is, it says once, few, many or a class for expanded clones.

clone size	D gene	CDR3 length	J gene	V gene	CDR3 DNA	CDR3 protein
.	TRBD2	17	TRBJ2-1	TRBV29-1	TGCAGCGTTCCCGGGACTAGCGGGGGGCTAAACTACAATGAGCAGTTCTTC	CSVPGTSGGLNYNEQFF
.	.	14	TRBJ2-5	TRBV12-3/TRBV12-4	TGTGCCGGCAGCCACGTACCGGAGGAGGAGACCCAGTACTTC	CAGSHVPEEETQYF
few	.	13	TRBJ2-5	TRBV4-3	TGCGCCAGCAGCCAAAAATCAAAAGAGACCCAGTACTTC	CASSQKSKETQYF
.	.	15	TRBJ1-2	TRBV4-3	TGCGCCAGCAGCCAATCGACCAGACGGAGCTATGGCTACACCTTC	CASSQSTRRSYGYTF
few	TRBD1	13	TRBJ2-7	TRBV20-1	TGCAGTGCCCTTACAACAGGGGCCTACGAGCAGTACTTC	CSALTTGAYEQYF
.	.	13	TRBJ2-1	TRBV20-1	TGCAGTGCTAGTGTTGCGGAGTACAATGAGCAGTTCTTC	CSASVAEYNEQFF
.	.	16	TRBJ2-1	TRBV2	TGTGCCAGCAGTGGGACCCCGGGACAAGAATACAATGAGCAGTTATTC	CASSGTPGQEYNEQLF
.	.	14	TRBJ2-3	TRBV2	TGTGCCAGCGTCGCAGGAGGGGGCACAGATACGCAGTATTTT	CASVAGGGTDTQYF
few	.	14	TRBJ1-2	TRBV5-1	TGCGCCAGCAGCCCCGCGGGGGGCTCGGAAGGCTACACCTTC	CASSPAGGSEGYTF
few	TRBD1	15	TRBJ1-1	TRBV10-3	TGTGCCTCAGCTAGCGGACAGGCAAAGGACACTGAAGCTTTCTTT	CASASGQAKDTEAFF
many	.	15	TRBJ2-4	TRBV7-2	TGTGCCAGCAGCTTAGGGCCGGGGCGCGAAAACATTCAGTACTTC	CASSLGPGRENIQYF
.	.	12	TRBJ1-1	TRBV11-2	TGTGCCACCCGGGGGATGAACACTGAAGCTTTCTTT	CATRGMNTEAFF
few	.	18	TRBJ2-7	TRBV21-1	TGTGCCAGCAGCAAAGCCGACAGAAACATTCCTGATGCCTACGAGCAGTACTTC	CASSKADRNIPDAYEQYF
.	.	14	TRBJ1-1	TRBV20-1	TGCAGTGCTAGAGTAACAACCGCTAAGGTTGAAGCTTTCTTT	CSARVTTAKVEAFF
many	TRBD2	15	TRBJ2-7	TRBV20-1	TGCAGTGCTCTGGGACTAGCGGAGCGATACAATGAGCAGTACTTC	CSALGLAERYNEQYF
.	.	14	TRBJ2-3	TRBV4-3	TGCGCCAGCAGCCAACGGGTTAGCACAGATACGCAGTATTTT	CASSQRVSTDTQYF
few	.	15	TRBJ2-3	TRBV12-3/TRBV12-4	TGTGCCAGCACCCCCTCATGGGGTTGGACAGATACGCAGTATTTT	CASTPSWGWTDTQYF
.	.	15	TRBJ2-2	TRBV18	TGTGCCAGCTCCGCTGGAGGGCGGAGCACCGGGGAGCTGTTTTTT	CASSAGGRSTGELFF
.	.	15	TRBJ1-5	TRBV20-1	TGCAGTGCTAGCGTGGGACGGTATAGCAATCAGCCCCAGCATTTT	CSASVGRYSNQPQHF
few	TRBD2	15	TRBJ2-3	TRBV7-2	TGTGCCAGCAGCTTAACTAGCGGGGTTTTAGATACGCAGTATTTT	CASSLTSGVLDTQYF
.	.	14	TRBJ2-4	TRBV6-1	TGTGCCAGTTCTAAGGGGGGGGCCAAAAACATTCAGTACTTC	CASSKGGAKNIQYF
few	TRBD2	15	TRBJ2-1	TRBV7-9	TGTGCCAGCAGCTTGTGGCTAGCGGATGGCAATGAGCAGTTCTTC	CASSLWLADGNEQFF
.	TRBD1	14	TRBJ2-5	TRBV4-2	TGTGCCAGCAGCGCCGCCAGGACAGGGGTCCAGCAGTACTTC	CASSAARTGVQQYF
.	.	13	TRBJ1-1	TRBV19	TGTGCCAGTAGTATGATTAACCCCACTGAAGCTTTCTTT	CASSMINPTEAFF
.	.	16	TRBJ2-1	TRBV18	TGTGCCAGCTCACCACCTCTGGGGGCCGGTAGCAATGAGCAGTTCTTC	CASSPPLGAGSNEQFF
few	.	16	TRBJ1-6	TRBV7-2	TGTGCCAGCAGCTTAGCAGGGGGGAACCTAAATTCACCCCTCCACTTT	CASSLAGGNLNSPLHF
few	.	17	TRBJ1-2	TRBV3-1	TGTGCCAGCAGCCAAGATCCCGCGGCAGCAAGGGCCTATGGCTACACCTTC	CASSQDPAAARAYGYTF
.	TRBD1	16	TRBJ2-1	TRBV5-1	TGCGCCAGCAGCTTGGCCGGGGGACAGGGGGCCGATGAGCAGTTCTTC	CASSLAGGQGADEQFF
.	.	14	TRBJ2-1	TRBV20-1	TGCAGTGCTAGTGGGGCGAGCGCCTACAATGAGCAGTTCTTC	CSASGASAYNEQFF
.	TRBD2	15	TRBJ2-1	TRBV20-1	TGCAGTGCTACCATTCCTAGCGGGGGGGCCAATGAGCAGTTCTTC	CSATIPSGGANEQFF
.	.	13	TRBJ1-4	TRBV4-1	TGCGCCAGCAGCGCGGACAACAATGAAAAACTGTTTTTT	CASSADNNEKLFF